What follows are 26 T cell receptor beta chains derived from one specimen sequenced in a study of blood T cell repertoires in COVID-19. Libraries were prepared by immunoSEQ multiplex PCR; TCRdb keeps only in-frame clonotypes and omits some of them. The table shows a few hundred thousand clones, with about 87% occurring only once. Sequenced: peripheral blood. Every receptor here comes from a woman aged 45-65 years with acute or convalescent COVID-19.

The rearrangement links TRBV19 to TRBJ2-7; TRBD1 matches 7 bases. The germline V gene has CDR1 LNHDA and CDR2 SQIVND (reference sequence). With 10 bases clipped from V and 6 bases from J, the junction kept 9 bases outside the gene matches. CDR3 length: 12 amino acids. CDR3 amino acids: CATSIGGIEQYF. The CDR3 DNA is TGTGCCACCTCTATAGGGGGCATCGAGCAGTACTTC.

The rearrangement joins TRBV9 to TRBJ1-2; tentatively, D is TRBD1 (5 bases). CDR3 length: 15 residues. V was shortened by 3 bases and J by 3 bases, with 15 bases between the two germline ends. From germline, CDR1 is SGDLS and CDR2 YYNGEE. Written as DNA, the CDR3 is TGTGCCAGCAGCGAGTCGGCAGGGAGGTACTATGGCTACACCTTC. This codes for CASSESAGRYYGYTF.

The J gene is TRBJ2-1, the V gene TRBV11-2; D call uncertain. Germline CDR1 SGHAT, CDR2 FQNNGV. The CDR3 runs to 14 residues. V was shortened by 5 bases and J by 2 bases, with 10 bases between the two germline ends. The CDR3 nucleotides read TGTGCCAGCAGCCCAAGCGCTGCCTACAATGAGCAGTTCTTC. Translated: CASSPSAAYNEQFF.

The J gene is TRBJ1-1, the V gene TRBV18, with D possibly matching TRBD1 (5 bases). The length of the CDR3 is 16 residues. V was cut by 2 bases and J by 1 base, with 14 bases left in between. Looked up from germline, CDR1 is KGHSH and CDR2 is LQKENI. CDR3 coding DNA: TGTGCCAGCTCACCATCGTTATCAGGGTGGAACACTGAAGCTTTCTTT. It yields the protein CASSPSLSGWNTEAFF. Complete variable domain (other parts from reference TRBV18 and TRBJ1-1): NAGVMQNPRHLVRRRGQEARLRCSPMKGHSHVYWYRQLPEEGLKFMVYLQKENIIDESGMPKERFSAEFPKEGPSILRIQQVVRGDSAAYFCASSPSLSGWNTEAFFGQGTRLTVV.

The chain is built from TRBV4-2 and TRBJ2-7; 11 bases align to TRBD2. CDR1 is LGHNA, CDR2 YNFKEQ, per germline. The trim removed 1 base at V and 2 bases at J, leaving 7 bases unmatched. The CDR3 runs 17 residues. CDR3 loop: CASSQGLTSGGTYEQYF. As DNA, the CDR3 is TGTGCCAGCAGCCAAGGCCTTACTAGCGGGGGAACCTACGAGCAGTACTTC.

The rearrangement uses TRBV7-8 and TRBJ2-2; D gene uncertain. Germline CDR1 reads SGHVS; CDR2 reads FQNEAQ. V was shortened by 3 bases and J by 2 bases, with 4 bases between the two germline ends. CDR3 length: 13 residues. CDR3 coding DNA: TGTGCCAGCAGCTTTCATAACACCGGGGAGCTGTTTTTT. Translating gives CASSFHNTGELFF.

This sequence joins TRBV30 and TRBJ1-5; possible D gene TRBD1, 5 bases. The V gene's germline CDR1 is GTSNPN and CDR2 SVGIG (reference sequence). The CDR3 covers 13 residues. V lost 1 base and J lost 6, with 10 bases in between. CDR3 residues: CAWSEGIGQPQHF. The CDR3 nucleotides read TGTGCCTGGAGTGAGGGGATCGGTCAGCCCCAGCATTTT.

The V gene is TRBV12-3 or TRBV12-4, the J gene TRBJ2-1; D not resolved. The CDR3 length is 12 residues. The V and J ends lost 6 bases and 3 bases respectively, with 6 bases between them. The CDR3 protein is CASSSGYNEQFF. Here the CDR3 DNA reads TGTGCCAGCAGCTCAGGCTACAATGAGCAGTTCTTC.

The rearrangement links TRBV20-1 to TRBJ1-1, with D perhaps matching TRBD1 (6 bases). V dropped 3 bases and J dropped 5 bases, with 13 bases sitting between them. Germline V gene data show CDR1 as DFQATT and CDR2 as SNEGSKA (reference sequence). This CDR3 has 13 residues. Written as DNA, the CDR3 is TGCAGTGCTAGTGAGGGGGGAGGGACTGAAGCTTTCTTT. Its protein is CSASEGGGTEAFF.

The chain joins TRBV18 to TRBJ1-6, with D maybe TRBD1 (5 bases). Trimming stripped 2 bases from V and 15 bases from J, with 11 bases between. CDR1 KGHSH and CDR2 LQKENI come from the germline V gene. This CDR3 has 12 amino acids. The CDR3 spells CASSPARQGLHF. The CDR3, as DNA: TGTGCCAGCTCACCAGCGAGGCAGGGCCTCCACTTT.

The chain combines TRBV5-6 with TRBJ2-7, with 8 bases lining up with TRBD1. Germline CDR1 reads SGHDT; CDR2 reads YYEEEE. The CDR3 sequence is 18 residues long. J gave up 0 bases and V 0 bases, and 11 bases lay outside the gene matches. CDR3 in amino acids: CASSLDRGNSFPSYEQYF. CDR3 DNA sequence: TGTGCCAGCAGCTTGGACAGGGGGAATTCATTTCCCTCCTACGAGCAGTACTTC. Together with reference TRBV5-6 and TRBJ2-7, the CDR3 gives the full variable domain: DAGVTQSPTHLIKTRGQQVTLRCSPKSGHDTVSWYQQALGQGPQFIFQYYEEEERQRGNFPDRFSGHQFPNYSSELNVNALLLGDSALYLCASSLDRGNSFPSYEQYFGPGTRLTVT.

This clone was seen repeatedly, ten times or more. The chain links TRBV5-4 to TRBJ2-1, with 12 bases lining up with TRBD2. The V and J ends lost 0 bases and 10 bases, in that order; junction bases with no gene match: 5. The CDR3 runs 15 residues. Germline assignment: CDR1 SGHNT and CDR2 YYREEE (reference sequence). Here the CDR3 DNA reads TGTGCCAGCAGCTTGGGGCTAGCGGGAGGGCCCGAGCAGTTCTTC. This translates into CASSLGLAGGPEQFF.

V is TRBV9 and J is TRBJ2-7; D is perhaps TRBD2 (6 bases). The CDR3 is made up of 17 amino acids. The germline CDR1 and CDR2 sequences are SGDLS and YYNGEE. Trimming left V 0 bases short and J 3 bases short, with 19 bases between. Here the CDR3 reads CASSVGVAGSLGYEQYF. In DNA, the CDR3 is TGTGCCAGCAGCGTAGGAGTGGCGGGGAGTCTCGGCTACGAGCAGTACTTC.

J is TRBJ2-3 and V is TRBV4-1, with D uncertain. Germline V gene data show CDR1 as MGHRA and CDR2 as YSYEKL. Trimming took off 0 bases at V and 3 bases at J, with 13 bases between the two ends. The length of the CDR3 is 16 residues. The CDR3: CASSQDEWAWTDTQYF. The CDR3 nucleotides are TGCGCCAGCAGCCAAGATGAGTGGGCCTGGACAGATACGCAGTATTTT.

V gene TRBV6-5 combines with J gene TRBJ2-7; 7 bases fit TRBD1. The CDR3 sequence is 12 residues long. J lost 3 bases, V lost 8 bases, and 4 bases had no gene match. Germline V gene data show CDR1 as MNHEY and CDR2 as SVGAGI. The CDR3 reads CASGGQFYEQYF. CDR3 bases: TGTGCCAGCGGGGGACAGTTCTACGAGCAGTACTTC.

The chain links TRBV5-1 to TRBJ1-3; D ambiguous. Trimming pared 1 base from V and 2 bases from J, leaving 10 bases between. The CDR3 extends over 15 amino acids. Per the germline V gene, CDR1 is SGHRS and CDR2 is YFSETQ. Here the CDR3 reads CASSLIGFTGNTIYF. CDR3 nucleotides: TGCGCCAGCAGCTTGATCGGGTTTACTGGAAACACCATATATTTT. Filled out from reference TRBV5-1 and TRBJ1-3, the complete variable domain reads KAGVTQTPRYLIKTRGQQVTLSCSPISGHRSVSWYQQTPGQGLQFLFEYFSETQRNKGNFPGRFSGRQFSNSRSEMNVSTLELGDSALYLCASSLIGFTGNTIYFGEGSWLTVV.

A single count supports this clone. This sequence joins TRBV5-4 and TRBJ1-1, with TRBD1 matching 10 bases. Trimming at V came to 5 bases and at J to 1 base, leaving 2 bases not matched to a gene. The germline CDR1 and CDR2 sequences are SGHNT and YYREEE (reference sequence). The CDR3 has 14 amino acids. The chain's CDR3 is CASRRDRGNTEAFF. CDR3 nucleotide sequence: TGTGCCAGCAGACGGGACAGGGGGAACACTGAAGCTTTCTTT.

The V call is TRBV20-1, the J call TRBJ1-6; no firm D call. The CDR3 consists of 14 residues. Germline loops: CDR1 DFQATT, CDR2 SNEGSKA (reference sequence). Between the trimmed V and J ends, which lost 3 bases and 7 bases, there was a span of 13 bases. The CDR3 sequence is CSASSFTGNSPLHF. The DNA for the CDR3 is TGCAGTGCTAGTTCGTTTACGGGGAATTCACCCCTCCACTTT.

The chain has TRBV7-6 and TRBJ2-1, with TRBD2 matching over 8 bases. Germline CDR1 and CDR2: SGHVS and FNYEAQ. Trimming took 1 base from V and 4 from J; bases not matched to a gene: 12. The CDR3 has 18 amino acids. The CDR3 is CASSLVGSAGGVYNEQFF. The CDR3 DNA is TGTGCCAGCAGCTTAGTCGGCTCGGCGGGAGGAGTTTACAATGAGCAGTTCTTC.

The CDR3 reads CASSSRLAGPTDTQYF. In DNA, the CDR3 is TGTGCCAGCAGTTCCCGACTAGCGGGACCCACAGATACGCAGTATTTT. The chain couples TRBV6-2 or TRBV6-3 to TRBJ2-3, with 11 bases that match TRBD2. Germline trimming cut 4 bases from V and 2 bases from J; bases unmatched to any gene: 5. The CDR3 length is 16 residues. From germline, CDR1 is MNHEY and CDR2 SVGEGT.

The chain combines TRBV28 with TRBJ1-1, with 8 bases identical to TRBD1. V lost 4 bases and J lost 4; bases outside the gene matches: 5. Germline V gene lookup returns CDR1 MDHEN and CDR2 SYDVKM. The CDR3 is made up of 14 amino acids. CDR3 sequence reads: CASSSFQGATEAFF. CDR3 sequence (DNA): TGTGCCAGCAGTTCTTTTCAGGGGGCCACTGAAGCTTTCTTT.

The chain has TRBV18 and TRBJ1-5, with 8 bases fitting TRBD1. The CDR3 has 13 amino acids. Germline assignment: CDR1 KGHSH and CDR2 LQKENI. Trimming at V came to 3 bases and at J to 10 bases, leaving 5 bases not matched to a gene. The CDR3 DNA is TGTGCCAGCTCACCGACAGGGGAGGGACCCCAGCATTTT. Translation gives CASSPTGEGPQHF.

CDR3 sequence (DNA): TGTGCCAGCGGCAGGGGAAACTATGGCTACACCTTC. This translates into CASGRGNYGYTF. This sequence joins TRBV28 and TRBJ1-2; D is possibly TRBD1 (6 bases). This CDR3 has 12 residues. CDR1 and CDR2 (germline): MDHEN, SYDVKM. The germline V and J ends were trimmed by 8 bases and 2 bases, with 9 bases remaining between them.

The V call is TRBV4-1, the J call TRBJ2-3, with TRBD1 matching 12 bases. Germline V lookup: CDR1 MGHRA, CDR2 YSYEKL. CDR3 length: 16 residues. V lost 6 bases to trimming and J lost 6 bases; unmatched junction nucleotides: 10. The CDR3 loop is CASSPPGQGASDTQYF. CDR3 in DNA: TGCGCCAGCAGTCCACCGGGACAGGGGGCATCGGATACGCAGTATTTT.

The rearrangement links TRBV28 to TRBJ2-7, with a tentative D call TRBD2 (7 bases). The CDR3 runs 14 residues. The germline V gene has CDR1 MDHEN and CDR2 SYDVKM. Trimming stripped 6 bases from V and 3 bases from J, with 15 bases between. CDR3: CASRGLGGVYEQYF. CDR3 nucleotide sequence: TGTGCCAGCAGAGGACTAGGGGGTGTCTACGAGCAGTACTTC.

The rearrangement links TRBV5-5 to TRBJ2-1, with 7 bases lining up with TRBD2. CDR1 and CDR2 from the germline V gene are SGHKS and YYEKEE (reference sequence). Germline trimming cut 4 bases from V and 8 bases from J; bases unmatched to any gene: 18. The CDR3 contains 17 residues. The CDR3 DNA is TGTGCCAGCAGCCGCGAGAGGCGTGGCGGGAGTCGAGATGAGCAGTTCTTC. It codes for CASSRERRGGSRDEQFF.